These 17 T cell receptor beta chains were sequenced from one sample in a study of OX40 agonist ivuxolimab in advanced cancers. Profiled with immunoSEQ multiplex PCR; TCRdb holds only in-frame clones, not every one. The top ten clones hold around 2% of a sample with about 85,000 clones, just over 85% of them seen once. Sequencing was performed on CD4+ or CD8+ T cells sorted from blood, taken in a trial of the OX40 agonist ivuxolimab. The receptors shown here come from an adult with an advanced solid tumor such as melanoma, head and neck, liver or kidney cancer.

V is TRBV30 and J is TRBJ1-3; no definite D call. This CDR3 region has 11 residues. Trimming pared 8 bases from V and 0 bases from J, leaving 5 bases between. Germline loops: CDR1 GTSNPN, CDR2 SVGIG (reference sequence). The DNA of the CDR3 is TGTGCCGGAGACTCTGGAAACACCATATATTTT. It yields the protein CAGDSGNTIYF.

The chain joins TRBV7-9 to TRBJ2-1; weak D call: TRBD2 (5 bases). Trimming stripped 6 bases from V and 6 bases from J, with 9 bases between. There are 12 residues in the CDR3. In germline, CDR1 is SEHNR, CDR2 FQNEAQ (reference sequence). The CDR3 sequence: CASRLAGNEQFF. CDR3 in DNA: TGTGCCAGCAGGCTAGCCGGCAATGAGCAGTTCTTC.

The chain carries TRBV5-4 and TRBJ1-1; D gene unclear. Germline V gene sequence: CDR1 SGHNT, CDR2 YYREEE (reference sequence). The CDR3 is made up of 14 amino acids. Trimming left V 2 bases short and J 1 base short, with 9 bases between. The chain's CDR3 is CASSFYGQNTEAFF. CDR3 DNA: TGTGCCAGCAGCTTTTATGGGCAGAACACTGAAGCTTTCTTT.

This clone was recorded only once. The V and J genes are TRBV4-1 and TRBJ2-2, with D unclear. Germline-derived CDR1 and CDR2 are MGHRA and YSYEKL. The CDR3 length is 15 residues. V was cut by 2 bases and J by 2 bases, with 9 bases left in between. The CDR3 coding sequence is TGCGCCAGCAGCCAACCGACAAAAAACACCGGGGAGCTGTTTTTT. Translation: CASSQPTKNTGELFF.

This clone was observed a few times. V is TRBV7-3 and J is TRBJ2-3, with D possibly TRBD2 on 6 matching bases. V dropped 7 bases and J dropped 2 bases, with 13 bases sitting between them. This CDR3 is 14 amino acids long. The germline gives CDR1 SGHTA, CDR2 FQGTGA. DNA for the CDR3: TGTGCCAGCAAAGGAGGGGTACTCACAGATACGCAGTATTTT. This sequence encodes CASKGGVLTDTQYF.

The chain combines TRBV19 with TRBJ2-1; D not resolved. Deletions cut 4 bases from V and 3 bases from J, with 4 bases between. The CDR3 loop spans 12 amino acids. Germline CDR1 reads LNHDA; CDR2 reads SQIVND (reference sequence). CDR3 amino acids: CASSTNYNEQFF. In DNA, the CDR3 is TGTGCCAGTAGTACCAACTACAATGAGCAGTTCTTC.

In DNA, the CDR3 is TGTGCCAGCAGAGATTTATCAGGGGGATACGAGCAGTACTTC. Encoded protein: CASRDLSGGYEQYF. V and J are TRBV6-5 and TRBJ2-7, with TRBD1 matching 7 bases. The CDR3 spans 14 residues. Germline CDR1 and CDR2: MNHEY and SVGAGI. V dropped 6 bases and J dropped 4; count of bases not matched to a gene: 9.

A single count supports this clone. The chain is built from TRBV10-1 and TRBJ1-1; 9 nucleotides align to TRBD1. This CDR3 contains 14 residues. Germline V gene lookup returns CDR1 WNHNN and CDR2 SYGVQD (reference sequence). V was pared by 5 bases and J by 0 bases, with 1 base of the junction left unmatched. CDR3 protein: CASSRDRVNTEAFF. The DNA for the CDR3 is TGCGCCAGCAGTCGGGACAGGGTGAACACTGAAGCTTTCTTT.

V and J are TRBV5-1 and TRBJ1-4, with 8 nucleotides matching TRBD1. The length of the CDR3 is 14 residues. J lost 5 bases, V lost 4 bases, and 4 bases had no gene match. CDR1 and CDR2 (germline): SGHRS, YFSETQ. CDR3 residues: CASSVQGENEKLFF. CDR3 bases: TGCGCCAGCAGCGTACAGGGGGAGAATGAAAAACTGTTTTTT.

The chain couples TRBV27 to TRBJ1-3; D is possibly TRBD1 (5 bases). Germline V gene data show CDR1 as MNHEY and CDR2 as SMNVEV (reference sequence). The CDR3 loop spans 15 amino acids. With 2 bases removed from V and 0 bases from J, the gap between germline ends came to 8 bases. Here the CDR3 reads CASSLQGTSGNTIYF. In DNA, the CDR3 is TGTGCCAGCAGTTTACAGGGAACCTCTGGAAACACCATATATTTT.

The chain links TRBV4-1 to TRBJ2-1, with D perhaps assigned TRBD1 or TRBD2 (6 bases each). Germline V gene sequence: CDR1 MGHRA, CDR2 YSYEKL. This CDR3 is built from 14 residues. Deletions cut 7 bases from V and 6 bases from J, with 16 bases between. The CDR3 sequence: CASTPPGGGNEQFF. The CDR3 DNA sequence: TGCGCCAGCACCCCCCCCGGGGGCGGCAATGAGCAGTTCTTC.

This sequence joins TRBV19 and TRBJ2-4, with 8 nucleotides matching TRBD2. The CDR3 loop spans 15 amino acids. CDR1 is LNHDA and CDR2 is SQIVND in the germline V gene (reference sequence). J was trimmed by 1 base and V by 10 bases; bases with no gene match: 9. The CDR3 nucleotides are TGTGCCACCTCCGGGGGGGTCGGGGCCAAAAACATTCAGTACTTC. Protein product: CATSGGVGAKNIQYF. Using reference TRBV19 and TRBJ2-4 for the parts outside the CDR3, the full variable domain is DGGITQSPKYLFRKEGQNVTLSCEQNLNHDAMYWYRQDPGQGLRLIYYSQIVNDFQKGDIAEGYSVSREKKESFPLTVTSAQKNPTAFYLCATSGGVGAKNIQYFGAGTRLSVL.

This chain links TRBV5-1 with TRBJ2-6; 8 nucleotides match TRBD1. From germline, CDR1 is SGHRS and CDR2 YFSETQ. After removal of 4 bases from V and 3 bases from J, the junction contained 3 bases not matched to a gene. The CDR3 has 15 amino acids. Here the CDR3 reads CASSPGGGGANVLTF. DNA of the CDR3: TGCGCCAGCAGCCCAGGGGGCGGTGGGGCCAACGTCCTGACTTTC.

The chain links TRBV9 to TRBJ2-3; D unclear. The ends were cut back, 0 bases at V and 6 bases at J, with 2 bases in the middle. Germline values: CDR1 SGDLS, CDR2 YYNGEE. The CDR3 length is 11 residues. In DNA form, the CDR3 reads TGTGCCAGCAGCGTAGGGGATACGCAGTATTTT. Translated, it gives CASSVGDTQYF.

The chain employs TRBV4-2 and TRBJ2-3; D may correspond to TRBD1 or TRBD2 (5 bases each). Trimming removed 0 bases at V and 5 bases at J, with 12 bases between. The CDR3 runs to 15 residues. Per the germline V gene, CDR1 is LGHNA and CDR2 is YNFKEQ. In DNA form, the CDR3 reads TGTGCCAGCAGCCAAGAGGCATCGGGGCAAGATACGCAGTATTTT. Its protein is CASSQEASGQDTQYF.

The V call is TRBV29-1, the J call TRBJ1-2; possible D gene TRBD1, 5 bases. CDR1 SQVTM and CDR2 ANQGSEA come from the germline V gene. Between the trimmed V and J ends, which lost 4 bases and 8 bases, there was a span of 20 bases. The CDR3 loop spans 14 amino acids. CDR3 bases: TGCAGCGTTGTAGGGCAGGGAAGGCTGTGGGGCTACACCTTC. It yields the protein CSVVGQGRLWGYTF.

This chain connects TRBV29-1 to TRBJ1-5, with a possible D match to TRBD1 (6 bases). The germline V gene has CDR1 SQVTM and CDR2 ANQGSEA. CDR3 length equals 12 residues. Between the trimmed V and J ends, which lost 4 bases and 4 bases, there was a span of 8 bases. This CDR3 is CSVVQGNQPQHF. The CDR3 DNA sequence: TGCAGCGTTGTTCAGGGGAATCAGCCCCAGCATTTT.